This paragraph covers one TCR beta chain sequence. This sample was taken from a study of PD-1 blockade in mismatch repair-deficient tumors. Some clones are missing from TCRdb's copy, which holds only in-frame ones; the method was immunoSEQ multiplex PCR. The profile covers 100,000 to 150,000 clones, with roughly 86% appearing a single time and about 13% taken by the ten largest. CDR1 and CDR2 from the germline V gene are MDHEN and SYDVKM. The CDR3 spans 15 residues. V lost 6 bases and J lost 6; bases outside the gene matches: 12. This rearrangement joins TRBV28 to TRBJ2-5, with TRBD2 matching over 8 bases. The source material was peripheral blood, sampled 44 weeks after starting pembrolizumab. This clonotype was obtained from an adult with mismatch repair-deficient cancer. For the CDR3, the DNA is TGTGCCAGCAGCCCCCTTCGGGGGGGCGGAAAGACCCAGTACTTC. This translates into CASSPLRGGGKTQYF.